A selection of T cell receptor beta chains follows, all from one sample in a study of T-cell reconstitution after alpha-beta-depleted transplantation in children. TCRdb processed the PCR reads anew with MiXCR; each CDR3 protein has one entry. The table lists about 400,000 distinct CDR3 sequences, about 14% of them singletons, with around 4.5% in the top ten. Sequencing used PBMCs, obtained from the stem cell graft. Receptors were obtained from a human donor who donated a stem cell graft to a child with Fanconi anemia. Both conserved end residues are part of each CDR3.

j_call,cdr3_length,v_call,cdr3_aa
TRBJ1-4,13,TRBV7-9,CASSSSGREKLFF
TRBJ1-2,13,TRBV5-1,CATADIGVNGYTF
TRBJ1-1,13,TRBV4-3,CASSLRGPTEAFF
TRBJ2-3,15,TRBV20-1,CSARPGGSATDTQYF
TRBJ2-3,16,TRBV4-2,CASSLTGGPYTDTQYF
TRBJ2-4,15,TRBV20-1,CSAAPGPPAKNIQYF
TRBJ2-1,15,TRBV7-2,CASSPDRSSYNEQFF
TRBJ1-2,13,TRBV7-2,CASSLTGAVGYTF
TRBJ2-3,14,TRBV19,CASSMATGPDTQYF
TRBJ1-1,12,TRBV12-3/TRBV12-4,CASGSSATEAFF
TRBJ1-4,16,TRBV6-5,CASSYSKGNSNEKLFF